This TCR beta chain was sequenced in a study of patients and donors after allogeneic stem cell transplantation. TCRdb re-derived calls from the RT-PCR reads in MiXCR, one entry per CDR3 protein. The data hold 390,000 or so distinct CDR3 sequences, with more than 15% observed a single time. The CDR3 is 15 amino acids. V lost 6 bases, J lost 4 bases, and 19 bases lay in between. The clonotype originates from a human donor who was either an allogeneic HSCT recipient or a stem cell or donor lymphocyte infusion donor (not recorded which). It is not recorded whose cells these are; they may come from a transplant donor. This chain joins TRBV12-3 or TRBV12-4 and TRBJ2-7; possible D gene TRBD1, 6 bases. Sequencing input: blood, either unsorted or a sorted T cell fraction (not recorded which). CDR3 sequence (DNA): TGTGCCAGCAGCCCTGAGGCAGGGGTACCGTACGAGCAGTACTTC. It specifies CASSPEAGVPYEQYF.